The 20 T cell receptor beta chains reported below all come from one sample, sequenced in a study of cytomegalovirus exposure and HLA in healthy donors. This table comes from immunoSEQ multiplex PCR, and its TCRdb copy is limited to in-frame clones, with some not included. The sample carries tens of thousands of clones, about 96% recorded once. Material for sequencing was PBMCs. The receptor set was obtained from a man in his late teens or twenties in good health and CMV-seropositive.

This chain links TRBV27 with TRBJ2-7; TRBD1 matches 8 bases. Germline CDR1 MNHEY, CDR2 SMNVEV (reference sequence). The CDR3 has 14 residues. V lost 6 bases and J lost 3; bases outside the gene matches: 7. Here the CDR3 DNA reads TGTGCCAGCAGCCCGGGACAGGTCTACTACGAGCAGTACTTC. Translated, it gives CASSPGQVYYEQYF.

The V gene is TRBV13, the J gene TRBJ1-1; no clear D. This CDR3 has 14 residues. The germline V gene encodes CDR1 PRHDT and CDR2 FYEKMQ (reference sequence). Trimming took off 5 bases at V and 4 bases at J, with 14 bases between the two ends. The CDR3 region is CASSITQSPTEAFF. The CDR3 nucleotides read TGTGCCAGCAGCATTACACAGAGTCCCACTGAAGCTTTCTTT.

The V gene is TRBV6-1, the J gene TRBJ1-4, with TRBD1 as a possible D gene (5 bases). CDR1 and CDR2 from the germline V gene are MNHNS and SASEGT. This CDR3 spans 12 amino acids. The V end was cut by 7 bases, the J end by 5 bases, with 8 bases between. CDR3 sequence: CASKPGNEKLFF. DNA of the CDR3: TGTGCCAGCAAGCCAGGGAATGAAAAACTGTTTTTT.

This chain joins TRBV2 and TRBJ1-2, with D hard to call. CDR3 length: 10 residues. From germline, CDR1 is SNHLY and CDR2 FYNNEI. The V end lost 8 bases, the J end lost 8 bases, and 9 bases lay between the germline ends. The CDR3: CASASGGYTF. Here the CDR3 DNA reads TGTGCCAGCGCTTCGGGGGGCTACACCTTC.

The V call is TRBV29-1, the J call TRBJ1-1; 7 nucleotides line up with TRBD1. The CDR3 runs 14 residues. V lost 7 bases and J lost 6; bases outside the gene matches: 14. Germline CDR1 is SQVTM and CDR2 is ANQGSEA. CDR3 sequence: CSAPSKQGLAEAFF. DNA for the CDR3: TGCAGCGCTCCCAGCAAACAGGGGTTGGCTGAAGCTTTCTTT.

J is TRBJ2-1 and V is TRBV5-1; 12 bases are a match to TRBD2. The germline V gene has CDR1 SGHRS and CDR2 YFSETQ. This CDR3 has 17 residues. V shed 3 bases and J 0 bases; nucleotides not matched to a gene: 4. The CDR3 DNA is TGCGCCAGCAGCTCATGGACTAGCGGGACCTCCTACAATGAGCAGTTCTTC. Protein product: CASSSWTSGTSYNEQFF.

The chain combines TRBV29-1 with TRBJ2-3; TRBD1 matches at 7 bases. Germline CDR1 reads SQVTM; CDR2 reads ANQGSEA. V lost 2 bases and J lost 9; bases outside the gene matches: 2. CDR3 length: 11 amino acids. The CDR3 nucleotides are TGCAGCGTTGAAAGAGGGGGCACGCAGTATTTT. Translation: CSVERGGTQYF.

This chain uses TRBV4-1 with TRBJ2-2; 8 nucleotides match TRBD2. Germline CDR1 is MGHRA and CDR2 is YSYEKL. After removal of 3 bases from V and 2 bases from J, the junction contained 5 bases not matched to a gene. The CDR3 contains 16 residues. CDR3 in DNA: TGCGCCAGCAGCCATAGAAGGACTAGCAACACCGGGGAGCTGTTTTTT. This encodes CASSHRRTSNTGELFF.

The chain recombines TRBV7-2 with TRBJ2-1; D may be TRBD1 (5 bases). Trimming removed 5 bases from V and 5 bases from J, with 10 bases in between. The CDR3 has 13 residues. Germline V gene sequence: CDR1 SGHTA, CDR2 FQGNSA. CDR3 coding DNA: TGTGCCAGCAGCCCCGCCAGGGACAATGAGCAGTTCTTC. Translated, it gives CASSPARDNEQFF.

This clone was found once. This chain uses TRBV28 with TRBJ2-1, with D possibly TRBD1 on 6 matching bases. V dropped 1 base and J dropped 7 bases, with 14 bases sitting between them. This CDR3 contains 15 residues. Germline CDR1 MDHEN, CDR2 SYDVKM. The CDR3 DNA reads TGTGCCAGCAGTTTATCAGGGGCAGGTCGGAATGAGCAGTTCTTC. This gives the protein CASSLSGAGRNEQFF.

This clone was seen once. V gene TRBV5-4 combines with J gene TRBJ1-1; 7 positions match TRBD1. Germline lookup yields CDR1 SGHNT and CDR2 YYREEE (reference sequence). CDR3 length: 15 residues. Trimming removed 1 base from V and 5 bases from J; junction bases left unmatched: 8. The CDR3 coding sequence is TGTGCCAGCAGCTTGCGACAGGGAGGTCAAACTGAAGCTTTCTTT. It specifies CASSLRQGGQTEAFF.

The chain's CDR3 is CASSRGGTGGLAGELFF. Here the CDR3 DNA reads TGTGCCAGCAGCCGAGGGGGAACAGGGGGCCTCGCCGGGGAGCTGTTTTTT. This chain connects TRBV5-4 to TRBJ2-2; 9 bases fit TRBD1. Germline CDR1 is SGHNT and CDR2 is YYREEE (reference sequence). V shed 4 bases and J 6 bases; nucleotides not matched to a gene: 13. The CDR3 has 17 residues.

The CDR3 region is CASSEEGAGANVLTF. Written as DNA, the CDR3 is TGTGCCAGCAGTGAAGAGGGGGCTGGGGCCAACGTCCTGACTTTC. The chain combines TRBV2 with TRBJ2-6; the D gene is possibly TRBD1 (6 bases). The V gene lost 1 base and the J gene lost 2 bases, with 6 bases spanning the gap. This CDR3 is 15 amino acids long. Germline assignment: CDR1 SNHLY and CDR2 FYNNEI.

The genes are TRBV6-5 and TRBJ1-2; D possibly corresponds to TRBD1 (5 bases). Germline assignment: CDR1 MNHEY and CDR2 SVGAGI. V was clipped by 2 bases and J by 4 bases, with 17 bases between them. The CDR3 length is 16 residues. DNA for the CDR3: TGTGCCAGCAGTTACAGGGGAGGAAGGGCCAGCTATGGCTACACCTTC. It is translated as CASSYRGGRASYGYTF.

The genes are TRBV28 and TRBJ1-2; TRBD1 might be the D (5 bases). The CDR3 sequence is 12 residues long. Germline CDR1 MDHEN, CDR2 SYDVKM. The ends were cut back, 3 bases at V and 8 bases at J, with 10 bases in the middle. This chain's CDR3 is CASSLQGWGYTF. CDR3 DNA: TGTGCCAGCAGTTTGCAGGGTTGGGGCTACACCTTC.

This rearrangement joins TRBV18 to TRBJ1-3, with D hard to call. Trimming left V 3 bases short and J 1 base short, with 10 bases between. CDR3 size: 15 residues. Germline assignment: CDR1 KGHSH and CDR2 LQKENI. Written as DNA, the CDR3 is TGTGCCAGCTCACCGGAGGTAGGATCTGGAAACACCATATATTTT. Translating it yields CASSPEVGSGNTIYF. Variable domain in full (rest from reference TRBV18 and TRBJ1-3): NAGVMQNPRHLVRRRGQEARLRCSPMKGHSHVYWYRQLPEEGLKFMVYLQKENIIDESGMPKERFSAEFPKEGPSILRIQQVVRGDSAAYFCASSPEVGSGNTIYFGEGSWLTVV.

The chain recombines TRBV29-1 with TRBJ2-3, with a possible D match to TRBD2 (5 bases). Germline V CDR1 and CDR2: SQVTM, ANQGSEA. This CDR3 region has 16 residues. Trimming took off 4 bases at V and 2 bases at J, with 19 bases between the two ends. The CDR3 DNA follows: TGCAGCGTTGGGAGTCTTCACGAGGGATACACAGATACGCAGTATTTT. Protein product: CSVGSLHEGYTDTQYF.

The chain is built from TRBV7-9 and TRBJ1-1, with D possibly TRBD1 on 6 matching bases. V lost 5 bases to trimming and J lost 4 bases, with 14 bases between them. The CDR3 consists of 14 residues. In germline, CDR1 is SEHNR, CDR2 FQNEAQ (reference sequence). CDR3 coding DNA: TGTGCCAGCAGCCTCCGGACAGATTTCACTGAAGCTTTCTTT. Its translation is CASSLRTDFTEAFF.

The chain combines TRBV6-5 with TRBJ1-5, with D tentatively TRBD1 (5 bases). V shed 7 bases and J shed 4 bases, with 14 bases lying between them. Germline-derived CDR1 and CDR2 are MNHEY and SVGAGI. The CDR3 covers 14 residues. CDR3 DNA sequence: TGTGCCAGCACCCTGGCCCCAGGGAATCAGCCCCAGCATTTT. The encoded protein is CASTLAPGNQPQHF.

The chain combines TRBV9 with TRBJ2-7, with 7 bases matching TRBD2. Losses at the gene ends were 4 bases for V and 1 base for J; bases not matched to a gene: 11. CDR3 length equals 16 residues. Germline V CDR1 and CDR2: SGDLS, YYNGEE. DNA for the CDR3: TGTGCCAGCAGCCCGGAAGGGGCTAGCGGATCCTACGAGCAGTACTTC. Encoded protein: CASSPEGASGSYEQYF.